The TCR beta chain under discussion was sequenced for a study of Graves' ophthalmopathy and Graves' hyperthyroidism. Study-level points and caveats: A majority of expanded thyroid clonotypes exceeding 0.001 frequency were likewise present in blood.

V dropped 0 bases and J dropped 4 bases, with 15 bases sitting between them. The CDR3 runs 16 residues. The germline gives CDR1 KGHSH, CDR2 LQKENI. Pregnant or lactating patients and those with other autoimmune diseases or uncontrolled infections were excluded. Serum thyroxine and TRAb, along with clinical symptoms, thyroid ultrasound and orbital computed tomography, were what diagnosis relied on. As regards this clonotype: Its matching antigen is unknown.

RNA transcripts yielded amplified TCR beta CDR3 regions. Second-round multiplex PCR followed a first-round RT-PCR using HTBI primers. TCRdb called the multiplex PCR reads again in MiXCR, with one record for every CDR3 protein. The sample comprises 40,000 to 45,000 distinct CDR3 sequences, approximately 52% of which are singletons, and more than 15% rests with the top ten. This sequence was found in an adult man with Graves' ophthalmopathy. The chain recombines TRBV18 with TRBJ1-1; a weak D match, TRBD1 (5 bases). Input material: peripheral blood. The CDR3 loop is CASSPPAGVVRTEAFF. The CDR3 DNA reads as TGTGCCAGCTCACCACCGGCGGGGGTAGTGCGCACTGAAGCTTTCTTT.